Listed below are T cell receptor beta chains from one sample, sequenced in a study of blood T cells in healthy people across ages. TCRdb called the 5' RACE reads again in MiXCR, with one record for every CDR3 protein. Of 550,000 to 750,000 distinct CDR3 sequences detected, 20% to 25% appear once; the ten largest clones hold roughly 3.6%. The source material was blood. Every receptor here comes from a man aged 65 to 85 in good health. CDR3s include the opening cysteine and the closing phenylalanine or tryptophan. Fields, in order: clone size, D gene, J gene, V gene, CDR3 protein, CDR3 DNA. A D gene is named only where the DNA matches it firmly. The listing skips clone size in some rows; elsewhere it reads once, few, many or a size class.

>NA|TRBD1|TRBJ2-5|TRBV11-2
CASSLGGTGYMETQYF
TGTGCCAGCAGCTTAGGGGGGACAGGGTACATGGAGACCCAGTACTTC
>NA|TRBD1|TRBJ2-2|TRBV20-1
CSAETGTPDYTGELFF
TGCAGTGCAGAGACAGGGACACCAGATTACACCGGGGAGCTGTTTTTT
>NA|NA|TRBJ1-1|TRBV14
CASSPMGLDMNTEAFF
TGTGCCAGCAGCCCTATGGGACTCGACATGAACACTGAAGCTTTCTTT
>NA|NA|TRBJ2-7|TRBV29-1
CSVGTGSGSYEQYF
TGCAGCGTTGGGACCGGGTCTGGGAGCTACGAGCAGTACTTC
>many|TRBD2|TRBJ2-1|TRBV7-2
CASRVSGNSYNEQFF
TGTGCCAGCAGAGTTAGCGGGAACTCCTACAATGAGCAGTTCTTC
>many|NA|TRBJ2-1|TRBV10-3
CAILGGVSYNEQFF
TGTGCCATCCTGGGGGGAGTGTCCTACAATGAGCAGTTCTTC
>NA|TRBD1|TRBJ2-5|TRBV20-1
CSAGRGQAYQETQYF
TGCAGTGCTGGACGGGGACAGGCCTACCAAGAGACCCAGTACTTC
>NA|NA|TRBJ2-4|TRBV3-1
CASSQVRGADIQYF
TGTGCCAGCAGCCAAGTAAGGGGGGCGGACATTCAGTACTTC
>NA|NA|TRBJ2-5|TRBV5-6
CASSFPVYGEETQYF
TGTGCCAGCAGCTTTCCGGTCTACGGAGAGGAGACCCAGTACTTC
>NA|NA|TRBJ1-5|TRBV30
CAWKQASGQPQHF
TGTGCCTGGAAACAGGCATCGGGGCAGCCCCAGCATTTT
>NA|TRBD1|TRBJ2-5|TRBV3-1
CASSQAATGAETQYF
TGTGCCAGCAGCCAAGCAGCGACAGGGGCAGAGACCCAGTACTTC
>few|NA|TRBJ1-4|TRBV7-9
CASSRPDGSTNEKLFF
TGTGCCAGCAGCCGCCCGGACGGTTCAACTAATGAAAAACTGTTTTTT
>NA|NA|TRBJ1-2|TRBV20-1
CSVAGPLNYGYTF
TGCAGTGTTGCGGGGCCATTAAACTATGGCTACACCTTC
>NA|NA|TRBJ1-5|TRBV6-7
CASRPGIGGKPQHF
TGTGCCAGCAGACCGGGAATCGGAGGTAAGCCCCAGCATTTT
>NA|NA|TRBJ2-7|TRBV20-1
CSARDLAKVEQYF
TGCAGTGCTAGAGATCTGGCGAAGGTCGAGCAGTACTTC